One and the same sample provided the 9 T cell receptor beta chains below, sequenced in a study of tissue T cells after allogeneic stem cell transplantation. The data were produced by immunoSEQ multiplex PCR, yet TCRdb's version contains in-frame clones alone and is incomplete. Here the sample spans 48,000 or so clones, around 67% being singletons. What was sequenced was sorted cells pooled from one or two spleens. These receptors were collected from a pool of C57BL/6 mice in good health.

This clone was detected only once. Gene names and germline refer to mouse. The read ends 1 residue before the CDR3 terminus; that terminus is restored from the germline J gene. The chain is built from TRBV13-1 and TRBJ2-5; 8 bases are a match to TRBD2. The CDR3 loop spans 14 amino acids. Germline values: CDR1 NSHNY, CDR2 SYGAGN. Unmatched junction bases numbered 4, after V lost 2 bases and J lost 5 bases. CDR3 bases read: TGTGCCAGCAGTGAGAGGGGGGGCGCAGACACCCAGTAC. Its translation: CASSERGGADTQY. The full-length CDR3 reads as CASSERGGADTQYF.

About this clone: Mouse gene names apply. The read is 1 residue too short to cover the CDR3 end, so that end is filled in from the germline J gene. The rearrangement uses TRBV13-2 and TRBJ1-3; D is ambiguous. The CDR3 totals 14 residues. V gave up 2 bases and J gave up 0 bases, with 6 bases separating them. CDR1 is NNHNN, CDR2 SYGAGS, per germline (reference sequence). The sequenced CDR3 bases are TGTGCCAGCGGTGAGACATATTCTGGAAATACGCTCTAT. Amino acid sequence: CASGETYSGNTLY. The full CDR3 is CASGETYSGNTLYF.

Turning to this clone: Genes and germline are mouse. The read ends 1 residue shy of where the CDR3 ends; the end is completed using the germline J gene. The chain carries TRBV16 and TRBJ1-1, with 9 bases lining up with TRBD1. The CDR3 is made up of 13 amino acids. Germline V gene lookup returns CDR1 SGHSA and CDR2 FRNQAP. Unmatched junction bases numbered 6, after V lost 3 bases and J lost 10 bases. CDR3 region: CASSFWDREGVFF. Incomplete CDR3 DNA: TGTGCAAGCAGCTTCTGGGACAGGGAGGGAGTCTTC. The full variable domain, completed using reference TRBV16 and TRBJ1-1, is NAGVIQTPRHKVTGKGQEATLWCEPISGHSAVFWYRQTIVQGLEFLTYFRNQAPIDDSGMPKERFSAQMPNQSHSTLKIQSTQPQDSAVYLCASSFWDREGVFFGKGTRLTVV.

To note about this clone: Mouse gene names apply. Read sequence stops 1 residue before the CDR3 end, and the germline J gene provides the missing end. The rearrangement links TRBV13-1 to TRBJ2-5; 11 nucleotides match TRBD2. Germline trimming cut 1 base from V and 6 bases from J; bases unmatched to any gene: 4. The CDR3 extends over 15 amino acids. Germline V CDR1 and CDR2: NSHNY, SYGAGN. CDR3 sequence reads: CASSDTGGARDTQYF. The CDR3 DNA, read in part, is TGTGCCAGCAGTGATACTGGGGGGGCGCGTGACACCCAGTAC.

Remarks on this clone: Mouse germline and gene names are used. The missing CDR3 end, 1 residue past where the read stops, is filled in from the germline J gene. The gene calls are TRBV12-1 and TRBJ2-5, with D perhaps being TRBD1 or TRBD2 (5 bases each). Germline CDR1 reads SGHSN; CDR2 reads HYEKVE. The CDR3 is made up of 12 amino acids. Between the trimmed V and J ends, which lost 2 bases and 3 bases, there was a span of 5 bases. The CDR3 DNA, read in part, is TGTGCCAGCTCTCGGGGGCAAGACACCCAGTAC. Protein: CASSRGQDTQY. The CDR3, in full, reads CASSRGQDTQYF.

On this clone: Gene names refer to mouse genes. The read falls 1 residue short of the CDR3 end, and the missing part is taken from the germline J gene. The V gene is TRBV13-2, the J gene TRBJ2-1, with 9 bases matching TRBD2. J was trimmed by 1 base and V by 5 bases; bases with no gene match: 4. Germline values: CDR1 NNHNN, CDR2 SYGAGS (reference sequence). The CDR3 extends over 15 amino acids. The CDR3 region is CASGRLGENYAEQFF. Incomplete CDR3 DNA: TGTGCCAGCGGAAGACTGGGGGAGAACTATGCTGAGCAGTTC.

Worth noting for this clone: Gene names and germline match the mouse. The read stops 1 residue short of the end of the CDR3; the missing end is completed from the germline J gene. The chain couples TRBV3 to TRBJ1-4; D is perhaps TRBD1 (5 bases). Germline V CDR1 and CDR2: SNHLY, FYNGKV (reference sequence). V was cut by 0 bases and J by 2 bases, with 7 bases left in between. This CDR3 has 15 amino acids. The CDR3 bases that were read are TGTGCCAGCAGCTTAGCCCCAGGGTCCAACGAAAGATTATTT. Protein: CASSLAPGSNERLF. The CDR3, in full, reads CASSLAPGSNERLFF.

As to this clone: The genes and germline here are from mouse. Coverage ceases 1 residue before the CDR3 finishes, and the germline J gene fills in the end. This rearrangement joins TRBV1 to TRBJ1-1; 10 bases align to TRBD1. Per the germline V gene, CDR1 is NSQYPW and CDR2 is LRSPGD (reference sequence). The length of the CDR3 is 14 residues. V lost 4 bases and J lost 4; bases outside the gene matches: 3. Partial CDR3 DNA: TGCACCTGCAGTGGGACAGGGGGATTCACAGAAGTCTTC. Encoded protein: CTCSGTGGFTEVF. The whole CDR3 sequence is CTCSGTGGFTEVFF. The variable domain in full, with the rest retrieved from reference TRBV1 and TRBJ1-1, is VTLLEQNPRWRLVPRGQAVNLRCILKNSQYPWMSWYQQDLQKQLQWLFTLRSPGDKEVKSLPGADYLATRVTDTELRLQVANMSQGRTLYCTCSGTGGFTEVFFGKGTRLTVV.

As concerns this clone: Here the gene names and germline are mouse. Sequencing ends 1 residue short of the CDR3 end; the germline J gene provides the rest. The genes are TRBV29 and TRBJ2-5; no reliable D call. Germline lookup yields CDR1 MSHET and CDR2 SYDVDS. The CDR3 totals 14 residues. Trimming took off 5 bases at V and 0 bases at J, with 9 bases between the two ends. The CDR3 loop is CASSLDINQDTQYF. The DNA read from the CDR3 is TGTGCTAGCAGTCTCGACATTAACCAAGACACCCAGTAC. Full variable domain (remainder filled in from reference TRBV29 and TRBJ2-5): DMKVTQMPRYLIKRMGENVLLECGQDMSHETMYWYRQDPGLGLQLIYISYDVDSNSEGDIPKGYRVSRKKREHFSLILDSAKTNQTSVYFCASSLDINQDTQYFGPGTRLLVL.